The clone carrying this T cell receptor (beta chain) was counted a few times. Germline V gene lookup returns CDR1 LGHDT and CDR2 YNNKEL (reference sequence). J gave up 7 bases and V 4 bases, and 15 bases lay outside the gene matches. The CDR3 covers 19 residues. A single record per CDR3 protein comes from TCRdb applying MiXCR to the RT-PCR reads. The repertoire holds hundreds of thousands of distinct CDR3 sequences, with under 20% as singletons. This entry comes from a study of patients and donors after allogeneic stem cell transplantation. The sequencing sample was made of blood, either unsorted or a sorted T cell fraction (not recorded which). This clonotype was sampled from a human donor who was either an allogeneic HSCT recipient or a stem cell or donor lymphocyte infusion donor (not recorded which). It is not recorded whose cells these are; they may come from a transplant donor. The chain is built from TRBV3-1 and TRBJ1-6, with TRBD1 identical over 11 bases. The CDR3, as DNA: TGTGCCAGCAGCCGAGGACAGGGGGCGCATTCGGGTCTCAATTCACCCCTCCACTTT. Its translation is CASSRGQGAHSGLNSPLHF.